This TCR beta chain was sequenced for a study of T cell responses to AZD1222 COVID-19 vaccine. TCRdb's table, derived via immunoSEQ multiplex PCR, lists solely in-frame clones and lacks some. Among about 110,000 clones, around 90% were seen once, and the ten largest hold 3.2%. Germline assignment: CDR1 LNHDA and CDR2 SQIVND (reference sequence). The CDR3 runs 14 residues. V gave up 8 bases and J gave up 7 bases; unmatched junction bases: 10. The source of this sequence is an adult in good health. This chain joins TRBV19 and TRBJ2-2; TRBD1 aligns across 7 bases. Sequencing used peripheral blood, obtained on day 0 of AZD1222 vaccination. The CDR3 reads CASSTRQGNGELFF. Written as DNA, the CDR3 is TGTGCCAGTTCGACCAGACAGGGCAACGGGGAGCTGTTTTTT.